The 32 T cell receptor beta chains in this list originate from one sample, sequenced in a study of T cell clonotyping in hematopoietic cell transplantation. The data were produced by immunoSEQ multiplex PCR, yet TCRdb's version contains in-frame clones alone and is incomplete. The sample carries 15,000 to 20,000 clones, 71% recorded once. The sequencing sample was made of peripheral blood mononuclear cells. Receptors were obtained from a woman in her sixties or seventies in good health. Some clones in this sample may be carry-over from other donors' samples.

The CDR3 reads CSVDEGAVGEKLFF. CDR3 coding DNA: TGCAGCGTTGATGAGGGGGCGGTGGGAGAAAAACTGTTTTTT. This chain links TRBV29-1 with TRBJ1-4; 7 bases are a match to TRBD1. In germline, CDR1 is SQVTM, CDR2 ANQGSEA. The CDR3 has 14 amino acids. J gave up 8 bases and V 3 bases, and 9 bases lay outside the gene matches.

This clone has a single count. The CDR3: CASSRSPQETQYF. The CDR3, as DNA: TGTGCCAGCAGCCGATCCCCCCAAGAGACCCAGTACTTC. The rearrangement links TRBV9 to TRBJ2-5; D is unresolved. The CDR3 length is 13 residues. Germline assignment: CDR1 SGDLS and CDR2 YYNGEE. Trimming took off 4 bases at V and 1 base at J, with 8 bases between the two ends.

This sequence joins TRBV27 and TRBJ2-7; 12 nucleotides match TRBD2. Losses at the gene ends were 4 bases for V and 5 bases for J; bases not matched to a gene: 6. This CDR3 spans 15 amino acids. CDR1 is MNHEY, CDR2 SMNVEV, per germline (reference sequence). The DNA of the CDR3 is TGTGCCAGCAGTTGGTCGACTAGCGGGAGCCACGAGCAGTACTTC. This translates into CASSWSTSGSHEQYF.

The V call is TRBV28, the J call TRBJ1-1; 7 bases line up with TRBD1. The germline V gene encodes CDR1 MDHEN and CDR2 SYDVKM. This CDR3 has 14 amino acids. Trimming cost V 5 bases and J 6 bases; bases outside gene matches: 9. The CDR3 DNA is TGTGCCAGCAGTCCCCCGACAGGGTACCCTGAAGCTTTCTTT. Its translation is CASSPPTGYPEAFF.

The chain uses TRBV6-5 and TRBJ2-7; D remains ambiguous. CDR1 is MNHEY and CDR2 is SVGAGI in the germline V gene. The CDR3 is 13 residues long. The ends were cut back, 6 bases at V and 5 bases at J, with 14 bases in the middle. CDR3 loop: CASSPWPYNEQYF. The CDR3, as DNA: TGTGCCAGCAGCCCTTGGCCGTACAACGAGCAGTACTTC.

The genes are TRBV20-1 and TRBJ1-2, with D uncertain. The length of the CDR3 is 10 residues. Germline values: CDR1 DFQATT, CDR2 SNEGSKA (reference sequence). V was trimmed by 4 bases and J by 12 bases, leaving 12 bases between them. The DNA for the CDR3 is TGCAGTGCTAAACCCGCCCCGAACACCTTC. Its translation: CSAKPAPNTF.

This clone showed up just a few times. V gene TRBV29-1 combines with J gene TRBJ1-4; the D gene is possibly TRBD1 (5 bases). CDR1 and CDR2 from the germline V gene are SQVTM and ANQGSEA. Trimming took 5 bases from V and 5 from J, leaving 18 bases between them. CDR3 length equals 15 residues. Here the CDR3 reads CSVLGRGRGNEKLFF. The CDR3 region has the DNA TGCAGCGTTCTGGGGCGGGGACGGGGGAATGAAAAACTGTTTTTT.

V is TRBV4-3 and J is TRBJ1-3, with D perhaps TRBD1 (5 bases). There are 17 residues in the CDR3. Trimming removed 0 bases from V and 0 bases from J, with 12 bases in between. Germline CDR1 and CDR2: LGHNA and YSLEER. The DNA of the CDR3 is TGCGCCAGCAGCCAAGATATGGCGGGGGACTCTGGAAACACCATATATTTT. It translates to CASSQDMAGDSGNTIYF.

CDR3 sequence (DNA): TGTGCCAGCAGCCGGACAGGGGGCCCGTATGGCTACACCTTC. It specifies CASSRTGGPYGYTF. The V and J genes are TRBV7-9 and TRBJ1-2, with TRBD1 matching over 11 bases. This CDR3 is built from 14 residues. The germline CDR1 and CDR2 sequences are SEHNR and FQNEAQ (reference sequence). Trimming cost V 5 bases and J 5 bases; bases outside gene matches: 4.

The chain joins TRBV19 to TRBJ2-1, with D uncertain. Germline V lookup: CDR1 LNHDA, CDR2 SQIVND (reference sequence). CDR3 length: 12 amino acids. V was shortened by 0 bases and J by 9 bases, with 6 bases between the two germline ends. The CDR3 loop is CASSIDIGEQFF. CDR3 DNA sequence: TGTGCCAGTAGTATAGATATAGGTGAGCAGTTCTTC.

This chain uses TRBV11-2 with TRBJ2-7; 11 bases agree with TRBD2. The CDR3 is 15 residues long. Looked up from germline, CDR1 is SGHAT and CDR2 is FQNNGV. V lost 5 bases, J lost 2 bases, and 5 bases stayed unmatched. CDR3 protein: CASSQTSGGTYEQYF. CDR3 in DNA: TGTGCCAGCAGCCAAACTAGCGGGGGAACCTACGAGCAGTACTTC. Drawing the rest from reference TRBV11-2 and TRBJ2-7, the complete variable domain is EAGVAQSPRYKIIEKRQSVAFWCNPISGHATLYWYQQILGQGPKLLIQFQNNGVVDDSQLPKDRFSAERLKGVDSTLKIQPAKLEDSAVYLCASSQTSGGTYEQYFGPGTRLTVT.

V usage is TRBV30 and J usage is TRBJ1-5; the D is unclear. CDR3 length: 14 residues. Per the germline V gene, CDR1 is GTSNPN and CDR2 is SVGIG (reference sequence). The V and J ends lost 2 bases and 0 bases respectively, with 8 bases between them. CDR3 sequence (DNA): TGTGCCTGGAGTCTGGCTTATAGCAATCAGCCCCAGCATTTT. Translation: CAWSLAYSNQPQHF.

This sequence joins TRBV6-4 and TRBJ2-2; 7 bases align to TRBD1. The J segment lost 3 bases and the V segment lost 3 bases, leaving 4 bases of the junction unmatched. CDR1 and CDR2 (germline): MRHNA, SNTAGT. The CDR3 runs 15 residues. The CDR3 DNA is TGTGCCAGCAGTGAGGGGACAGAACACACCGGGGAGCTGTTTTTT. Residues: CASSEGTEHTGELFF.

The chain joins TRBV30 to TRBJ2-4, with D perhaps TRBD1 (6 bases). V shed 1 base and J shed 3 bases, with 10 bases lying between them. Germline-derived CDR1 and CDR2 are GTSNPN and SVGIG (reference sequence). The CDR3 loop spans 14 amino acids. The CDR3 nucleotides are TGTGCCTGGAGTGGGACAGAGAGCAAAAACATTCAGTACTTC. Its translation: CAWSGTESKNIQYF.

The gene calls are TRBV7-2 and TRBJ2-7; the D is unclear. Germline assignment: CDR1 SGHTA and CDR2 FQGNSA. This CDR3 has 13 residues. V was clipped by 1 base and J by 2 bases, with 6 bases between them. Here the CDR3 DNA reads TGTGCCAGCAGCTTAGGTGGTACCTACGAGCAGTACTTC. It is translated as CASSLGGTYEQYF.

This clone was found a few times. This chain uses TRBV7-2 with TRBJ2-5; D not certain. V was trimmed by 3 bases and J by 1 base, leaving 6 bases between them. The CDR3 totals 13 residues. CDR1 and CDR2 from the germline V gene are SGHTA and FQGNSA. This CDR3 is CASSFSVQETQYF. CDR3 coding DNA: TGTGCCAGCAGCTTTTCAGTCCAAGAGACCCAGTACTTC. Complete variable domain (other parts from reference TRBV7-2 and TRBJ2-5): GAGVSQSPSNKVTEKGKDVELRCDPISGHTALYWYRQSLGQGLEFLIYFQGNSAPDKSGLPSDRFSAERTGGSVSTLTIQRTQQEDSAVYLCASSFSVQETQYFGPGTRLLVL.

The chain combines TRBV7-8 with TRBJ1-6; a weak D match, TRBD1 (5 bases). V lost 6 bases, J lost 6 bases, and 9 bases lay in between. The CDR3 is 13 residues long. The germline V gene has CDR1 SGHVS and CDR2 FQNEAQ. CDR3 loop: CASSNGGNSPLHF. The DNA for the CDR3 is TGTGCCAGCAGTAACGGGGGTAATTCACCCCTCCACTTT.

The rearrangement links TRBV5-6 to TRBJ2-6, with 7 nucleotides matching TRBD1. The V gene's germline CDR1 is SGHDT and CDR2 YYEEEE. The CDR3 is 19 amino acids. V shed 4 bases and J 0 bases; nucleotides not matched to a gene: 13. CDR3 nucleotides: TGTGCCAGCAGCGAAGTAGGGGACAGCTTCAGCTCTGGGGCCAACGTCCTGACTTTC. Translation gives CASSEVGDSFSSGANVLTF. Drawing the rest from reference TRBV5-6 and TRBJ2-6, the complete variable domain is DAGVTQSPTHLIKTRGQQVTLRCSPKSGHDTVSWYQQALGQGPQFIFQYYEEEERQRGNFPDRFSGHQFPNYSSELNVNALLLGDSALYLCASSEVGDSFSSGANVLTFGAGSRLTVL.

This chain joins TRBV5-6 and TRBJ1-1, with D unresolved. The CDR3 is 12 amino acids. The germline V gene has CDR1 SGHDT and CDR2 YYEEEE. V dropped 2 bases and J dropped 5 bases, with 7 bases sitting between them. The CDR3, as DNA: TGTGCCAGCAGCTTCGGTCCAACTGAAGCTTTCTTT. Residues: CASSFGPTEAFF. Supplemented by reference TRBV5-6 and TRBJ1-1, the full variable domain reads DAGVTQSPTHLIKTRGQQVTLRCSPKSGHDTVSWYQQALGQGPQFIFQYYEEEERQRGNFPDRFSGHQFPNYSSELNVNALLLGDSALYLCASSFGPTEAFFGQGTRLTVV.

V gene TRBV27 combines with J gene TRBJ2-2; perhaps TRBD1 as D (6 bases). This CDR3 has 13 residues. CDR1 and CDR2 from the germline V gene are MNHEY and SMNVEV (reference sequence). V was shortened by 8 bases and J by 7 bases, with 14 bases between the two germline ends. The CDR3 DNA reads as TGTGCCAGCGGAAACAGGGCGGGCGGGGAGCTGTTTTTT. Translated: CASGNRAGGELFF.

The CDR3 spells CASSTSRSGEQYF. The DNA for the CDR3 is TGTGCCAGTAGTACGTCGCGTTCAGGCGAGCAGTACTTC. This chain uses TRBV19 with TRBJ2-7; D remains ambiguous. Germline lookup yields CDR1 LNHDA and CDR2 SQIVND (reference sequence). Trimming removed 4 bases at V and 6 bases at J, with 13 bases between. The CDR3 is 13 residues long.

The V gene is TRBV28, the J gene TRBJ2-7; no clear D. The CDR3 has 12 residues. Germline V gene sequence: CDR1 MDHEN, CDR2 SYDVKM. V was trimmed by 5 bases and J by 5 bases, leaving 10 bases between them. CDR3 sequence (DNA): TGTGCCAGCAGTCCCCGGGTCCACGAGCAGTACTTC. This translates into CASSPRVHEQYF.

The genes are TRBV19 and TRBJ1-2; D call uncertain. The CDR3 has 13 residues. The V gene's germline CDR1 is LNHDA and CDR2 SQIVND (reference sequence). The germline V and J ends were trimmed by 1 base and 8 bases, with 11 bases remaining between them. The CDR3 region is CASSIALTTGYTF. The CDR3 region has the DNA TGTGCCAGTAGTATAGCACTAACGACGGGCTACACCTTC.

The rearrangement joins TRBV4-1 to TRBJ2-3; no definite D call. The germline V gene encodes CDR1 MGHRA and CDR2 YSYEKL. V dropped 2 bases and J dropped 6 bases, with 15 bases sitting between them. CDR3 size: 15 residues. CDR3 in amino acids: CASSQLPLLGDTQYF. DNA of the CDR3: TGCGCCAGCAGCCAACTCCCCTTACTTGGTGATACGCAGTATTTT.

V is TRBV30 and J is TRBJ2-7; unclear D gene. Germline V gene lookup returns CDR1 GTSNPN and CDR2 SVGIG (reference sequence). Trimming removed 3 bases at V and 2 bases at J, with 8 bases between. This CDR3 spans 12 amino acids. The CDR3 bases are TGTGCCTGGAGGGGGTCAACCTACGAGCAGTACTTC. Encoded protein: CAWRGSTYEQYF.

This rearrangement joins TRBV7-6 to TRBJ2-7; 8 nucleotides match TRBD1. The CDR3 length is 14 residues. Germline CDR1 is SGHVS and CDR2 is FNYEAQ. J lost 2 bases, V lost 2 bases, and 2 bases had no gene match. CDR3 region: CASSLQGATYEQYF. Here the CDR3 DNA reads TGTGCCAGCAGCTTACAGGGGGCTACCTACGAGCAGTACTTC.

This clone was observed once. V usage is TRBV14 and J usage is TRBJ1-1; D call uncertain. The germline V and J ends were trimmed by 8 bases and 2 bases, with 12 bases remaining between them. CDR1 is SGHDN and CDR2 is FVKESK in the germline V gene. The CDR3 consists of 13 residues. The CDR3 spells CASASGFNTEAFF. In DNA form, the CDR3 reads TGTGCCAGCGCCAGTGGGTTTAACACTGAAGCTTTCTTT.

J is TRBJ2-2 and V is TRBV19; D not certain. Per germline, CDR1 LNHDA and CDR2 SQIVND (reference sequence). V dropped 1 base and J dropped 5 bases, with 5 bases sitting between them. The CDR3 contains 13 residues. CDR3 sequence (DNA): TGTGCCAGTAGTATAGTAGGGACCGGGGAGCTGTTTTTT. It specifies CASSIVGTGELFF. The whole variable domain, remainder taken from reference TRBV19 and TRBJ2-2, is DGGITQSPKYLFRKEGQNVTLSCEQNLNHDAMYWYRQDPGQGLRLIYYSQIVNDFQKGDIAEGYSVSREKKESFPLTVTSAQKNPTAFYLCASSIVGTGELFFGEGSRLTVL.

V and J are TRBV28 and TRBJ1-2; 7 nucleotides align to TRBD1. Trimming at V came to 7 bases and at J to 8 bases, leaving 13 bases not matched to a gene. CDR3 length equals 14 residues. Per the germline V gene, CDR1 is MDHEN and CDR2 is SYDVKM. Here the CDR3 DNA reads TGTGCCAGCATGTTCCAGGACAGGCCGGGGGGCTACACCTTC. Protein sequence: CASMFQDRPGGYTF.

The chain couples TRBV29-1 to TRBJ1-1, with a possible D match to TRBD1 (5 bases). The CDR3 consists of 14 residues. Germline CDR1 is SQVTM and CDR2 is ANQGSEA. The V end was cut by 5 bases, the J end by 0 bases, with 13 bases between. The CDR3 loop reads CSVLMTGLNTEAFF. The DNA for the CDR3 is TGCAGCGTTCTTATGACGGGGCTGAACACTGAAGCTTTCTTT. Filled out from reference TRBV29-1 and TRBJ1-1, the complete variable domain reads SAVISQKPSRDICQRGTSLTIQCQVDSQVTMMFWYRQQPGQSLTLIATANQGSEATYESGFVIDKFPISRPNLTFSTLTVSNMSPEDSSIYLCSVLMTGLNTEAFFGQGTRLTVV.

This chain joins TRBV7-2 and TRBJ2-5; 8 bases fit TRBD1. Germline V CDR1 and CDR2: SGHTA, FQGNSA. The junction had 4 bases not matched to a gene; V was cut back by 5 bases and J by 5 bases. This CDR3 has 13 amino acids. The CDR3 region is CASSPRDRETQYF. As DNA, the CDR3 is TGTGCCAGCAGCCCCCGGGACAGGGAGACCCAGTACTTC.

This clone was seen a handful of times. The genes are TRBV27 and TRBJ2-6, with 7 bases that match TRBD1. The CDR3 spans 16 residues. V was pared by 0 bases and J by 2 bases, with 1 base of the junction left unmatched. Germline assignment: CDR1 MNHEY and CDR2 SMNVEV (reference sequence). CDR3 sequence reads: CASSLSGTAGANVLTF. The CDR3 DNA is TGTGCCAGCAGTTTATCGGGGACAGCTGGGGCCAACGTCCTGACTTTC. The full variable domain, completed using reference TRBV27 and TRBJ2-6, is EAQVTQNPRYLITVTGKKLTVTCSQNMNHEYMSWYRQDPGLGLRQIYYSMNVEVTDKGDVPEGYKVSRKEKRNFPLILESPSPNQTSLYFCASSLSGTAGANVLTFGAGSRLTVL.